Listed here are 15 T cell receptor beta chains from one sample, sequenced in a study of blood T cell repertoires in COVID-19. Clones were read by immunoSEQ multiplex PCR, and TCRdb kept only the in-frame ones, dropping some. This table holds under 200,000 clones, nearly 90% found once. The sample consisted of peripheral blood. The receptors come from a man in his sixties with active or convalescent COVID-19.

V gene TRBV19 combines with J gene TRBJ1-6, with D hard to call. V was trimmed by 3 bases and J by 6 bases, leaving 6 bases between them. The CDR3 is 13 amino acids. Germline loops: CDR1 LNHDA, CDR2 SQIVND (reference sequence). The CDR3 reads CASSIRGNSPLHF. The CDR3 coding sequence is TGTGCCAGTAGTATCCGGGGTAATTCACCCCTCCACTTT.

The chain recombines TRBV29-1 with TRBJ1-3; 9 bases are shared with TRBD1. The V segment lost 7 bases and the J segment 5 bases; nucleotides outside the gene matches: 6. CDR3 length: 13 amino acids. CDR1 is SQVTM and CDR2 is ANQGSEA in the germline V gene. The CDR3: CSASGQGRNTIYF. Written as DNA, the CDR3 is TGCAGCGCTTCGGGACAGGGCAGAAACACCATATATTTT.

The rearrangement joins TRBV18 to TRBJ1-6; TRBD1 agrees at 9 bases. V lost 4 bases and J lost 6; bases outside the gene matches: 4. CDR1 and CDR2 from the germline V gene are KGHSH and LQKENI. This CDR3 has 15 residues. CDR3 coding DNA: TGTGCCAGCTCACTACAGGGGGCGCTTAATTCACCCCTCCACTTT. Protein sequence: CASSLQGALNSPLHF.

The chain uses TRBV4-1 and TRBJ2-5; 8 bases are shared with TRBD2. J lost 1 base, V lost 3 bases, and 7 bases had no gene match. The CDR3 is made up of 16 amino acids. Germline V gene sequence: CDR1 MGHRA, CDR2 YSYEKL. Written as DNA, the CDR3 is TGCGCCAGCAGCCAGAACCTGGGACTAGGCCAAGAGACCCAGTACTTC. Residues: CASSQNLGLGQETQYF.

The chain has TRBV5-1 and TRBJ2-2; the D gene is possibly TRBD1 (6 bases). CDR3 length equals 14 residues. V gave up 3 bases and J gave up 3 bases, with 9 bases separating them. Looked up from germline, CDR1 is SGHRS and CDR2 is YFSETQ. Written as DNA, the CDR3 is TGCGCCAGCAGCTCGAGGACAGACACCGGGGAGCTGTTTTTT. Translating gives CASSSRTDTGELFF.

The chain couples TRBV6-5 to TRBJ2-6; possible D gene TRBD2, 5 bases. V shed 10 bases and J shed 2 bases, with 15 bases lying between them. This CDR3 contains 15 residues. CDR1 and CDR2 (germline): MNHEY, SVGAGI. The CDR3 here is CATAPFGTGANVLTF. CDR3 coding DNA: TGTGCCACCGCACCATTCGGGACTGGGGCCAACGTCCTGACTTTC.

The chain couples TRBV27 to TRBJ1-2, with TRBD1 matching over 7 bases. The CDR3 length is 14 residues. V lost 6 bases, J lost 8 bases, and 12 bases stayed unmatched. Germline V lookup: CDR1 MNHEY, CDR2 SMNVEV (reference sequence). CDR3 loop: CASRPVNRGSGYTF. Written as DNA, the CDR3 is TGTGCCAGCAGACCAGTCAACAGGGGTAGCGGCTACACCTTC.

J is TRBJ1-5 and V is TRBV3-1 (or the pseudogene TRBV3-2); D call uncertain. There are 13 residues in the CDR3. With 2 bases removed from V and 4 bases from J, the gap between germline ends came to 6 bases. Germline assignment: CDR1 LGHDT and CDR2 YNNKEL (reference sequence). CDR3 DNA: TGTGCCAGCAGCCAACCGGGAAATCAGCCCCAGCATTTT. Amino acid sequence: CASSQPGNQPQHF.

This clone was observed a handful of times. The chain employs TRBV18 and TRBJ1-1; D might be TRBD1 (6 bases). The germline V and J ends were trimmed by 3 bases and 5 bases, with 10 bases remaining between them. CDR1 is KGHSH and CDR2 is LQKENI in the germline V gene. This CDR3 region has 13 residues. CDR3 loop: CASSPHRDTEAFF. CDR3 DNA sequence: TGTGCCAGCTCACCGCACAGGGATACTGAAGCTTTCTTT.

The chain couples TRBV10-2 to TRBJ2-1; the D gene is possibly TRBD2 (5 bases). The CDR3 runs 14 residues. The V gene lost 7 bases and the J gene lost 0 bases, with 10 bases spanning the gap. Germline CDR1 reads WSHSY; CDR2 reads SAAADI. The CDR3 DNA is TGCGCCAGCAATGCTGGGAGCTCCTACAATGAGCAGTTCTTC. Amino acid sequence: CASNAGSSYNEQFF.

This clone was seen once. V is TRBV5-6 and J is TRBJ1-5, with D tentatively TRBD1 (5 bases). The germline V gene encodes CDR1 SGHDT and CDR2 YYEEEE. The CDR3 contains 14 residues. V was pared by 1 base and J by 7 bases, with 12 bases between. The CDR3 loop reads CASSLFQGGQPQHF. In nucleotides, the CDR3 is TGTGCCAGCAGCTTGTTTCAGGGCGGACAGCCCCAGCATTTT. The variable domain in full, completed from reference TRBV5-6 and TRBJ1-5, reads DAGVTQSPTHLIKTRGQQVTLRCSPKSGHDTVSWYQQALGQGPQFIFQYYEEEERQRGNFPDRFSGHQFPNYSSELNVNALLLGDSALYLCASSLFQGGQPQHFGDGTRLSIL.

The table lists this clone with a count of one. The chain links TRBV6-6 to TRBJ2-1; 7 bases map to TRBD2. Losses at the gene ends were 6 bases for V and 8 bases for J; bases not matched to a gene: 7. Germline V gene data show CDR1 as MNHNY and CDR2 as SVGAGI (reference sequence). The CDR3 runs to 13 residues. CDR3 sequence reads: CASSSIAGYEQFF. The CDR3 DNA is TGTGCCAGCAGCTCCATAGCGGGCTATGAGCAGTTCTTC.

The rearrangement joins TRBV7-6 to TRBJ2-5; TRBD2 matches at 8 bases. Germline values: CDR1 SGHVS, CDR2 FNYEAQ. J lost 2 bases, V lost 5 bases, and 4 bases had no gene match. The CDR3 spans 14 residues. The CDR3 DNA sequence: TGTGCCAGCAGCATCACTAGCGGACAAGAGACCCAGTACTTC. Translating it yields CASSITSGQETQYF.

This clone has a single count. V is TRBV11-3 and J is TRBJ2-3, with 11 bases matching TRBD1. V lost 5 bases and J lost 6; bases outside the gene matches: 4. Germline V gene data show CDR1 as SGHNT and CDR2 as YENEEA. The CDR3 length is 14 residues. The CDR3 loop reads CASSRDRGGDTQYF. The CDR3 DNA sequence: TGTGCCAGCAGCCGGGACAGGGGGGGGGATACGCAGTATTTT. The full variable domain, in which reference TRBV11-3 and TRBJ2-3 provide the parts outside the CDR3, is EAGVVQSPRYKIIEKKQPVAFWCNPISGHNTLYWYLQNLGQGPELLIRYENEEAVDDSQLPKDRFSAERLKGVDSTLKIQPAELGDSAVYLCASSRDRGGDTQYFGPGTRLTVL.

The V gene is TRBV2, the J gene TRBJ2-7; TRBD1 aligns across 10 bases. CDR3 length equals 15 residues. CDR1 and CDR2 (germline): SNHLY, FYNNEI. V dropped 6 bases and J dropped 7; count of bases not matched to a gene: 12. The CDR3 loop reads CASRRDRGGEREQYF. CDR3 sequence (DNA): TGTGCCAGCAGGAGGGACAGGGGTGGAGAGAGGGAGCAGTACTTC. Together with reference TRBV2 and TRBJ2-7, the CDR3 gives the full variable domain: EPEVTQTPSHQVTQMGQEVILRCVPISNHLYFYWYRQILGQKVEFLVSFYNNEISEKSEIFDDQFSVERPDGSNFTLKIRSTKLEDSAMYFCASRRDRGGEREQYFGPGTRLTVT.